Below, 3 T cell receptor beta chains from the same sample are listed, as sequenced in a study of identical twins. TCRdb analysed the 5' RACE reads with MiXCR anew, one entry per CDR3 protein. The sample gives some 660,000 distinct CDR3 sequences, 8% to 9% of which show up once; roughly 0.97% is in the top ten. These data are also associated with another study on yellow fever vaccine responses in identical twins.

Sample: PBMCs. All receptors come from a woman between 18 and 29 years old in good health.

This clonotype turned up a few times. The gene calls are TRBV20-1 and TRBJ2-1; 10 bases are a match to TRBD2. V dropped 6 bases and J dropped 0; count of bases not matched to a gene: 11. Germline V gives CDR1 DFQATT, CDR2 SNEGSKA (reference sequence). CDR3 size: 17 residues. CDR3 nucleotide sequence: TGCAGTGCGAGGACTAGCGGTTCTCACAGCTCCTACAATGAGCAGTTCTTC. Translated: CSARTSGSHSSYNEQFF.

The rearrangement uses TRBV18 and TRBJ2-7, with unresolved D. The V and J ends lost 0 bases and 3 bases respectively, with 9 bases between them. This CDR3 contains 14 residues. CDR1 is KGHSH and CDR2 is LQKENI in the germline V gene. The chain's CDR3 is CASSPPFGFYEQYF. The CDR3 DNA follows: TGTGCCAGCTCACCACCGTTTGGGTTCTACGAGCAGTACTTC.

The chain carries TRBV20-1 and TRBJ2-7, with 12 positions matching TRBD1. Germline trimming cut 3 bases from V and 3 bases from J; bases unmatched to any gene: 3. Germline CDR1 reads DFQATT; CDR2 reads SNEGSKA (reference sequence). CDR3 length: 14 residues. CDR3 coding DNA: TGCAGTGCTAGGGGACAGGGGGCCATCTACGAGCAGTACTTC. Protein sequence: CSARGQGAIYEQYF.